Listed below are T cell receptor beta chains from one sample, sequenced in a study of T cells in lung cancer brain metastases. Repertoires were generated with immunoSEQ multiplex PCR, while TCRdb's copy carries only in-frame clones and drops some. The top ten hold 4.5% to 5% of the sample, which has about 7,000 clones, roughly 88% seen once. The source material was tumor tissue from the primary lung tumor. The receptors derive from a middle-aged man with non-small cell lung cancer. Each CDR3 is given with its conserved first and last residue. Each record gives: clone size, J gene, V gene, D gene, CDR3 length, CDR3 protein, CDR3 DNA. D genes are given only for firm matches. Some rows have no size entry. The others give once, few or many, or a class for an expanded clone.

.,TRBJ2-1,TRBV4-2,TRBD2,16,CASSQDLAGDYNEQFF,TGTGCCAGCAGCCAAGACCTAGCGGGGGACTACAATGAGCAGTTCTTC
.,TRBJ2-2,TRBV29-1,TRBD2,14,CSVTGGASTGELFF,TGCAGCGTGACGGGGGGAGCAAGTACCGGGGAGCTGTTTTTT
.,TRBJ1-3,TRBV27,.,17,CASALGGSGGSGNTIYF,TGTGCCAGTGCCCTTGGAGGATCCGGTGGTTCTGGAAACACCATATATTTT
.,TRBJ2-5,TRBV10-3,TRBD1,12,CATGQVQETQYF,TGTGCCACCGGACAGGTCCAAGAGACCCAGTACTTC
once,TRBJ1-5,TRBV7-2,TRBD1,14,CASSVDRGGQPQHF,TGTGCCAGCAGCGTAGACAGGGGCGGTCAGCCCCAGCATTTT
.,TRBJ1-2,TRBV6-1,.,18,CASSDPYDQPASRDGYTF,TGTGCCAGCAGTGATCCGTATGACCAACCCGCCTCCCGGGATGGCTACACCTTC
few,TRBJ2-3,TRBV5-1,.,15,CASSLAGGLTDTQYF,TGCGCCAGCAGCTTGGCCGGCGGTCTCACAGATACGCAGTATTTT
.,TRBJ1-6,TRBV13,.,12,CASRLQNSPLHF,TGTGCCAGCAGGTTACAGAATTCACCCCTCCACTTT
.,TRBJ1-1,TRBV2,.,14,CASSEIIGVPEAFF,TGTGCCAGCAGTGAGATTATTGGGGTGCCTGAAGCTTTCTTT
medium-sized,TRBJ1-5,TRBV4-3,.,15,CASSQEQGVYQPQHF,TGCGCCAGCAGCCAAGAGCAGGGCGTCTATCAGCCCCAGCATTTT
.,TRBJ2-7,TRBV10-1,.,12,CASMTRTYEQYF,TGCGCCAGCATGACACGCACCTACGAGCAGTACTTC
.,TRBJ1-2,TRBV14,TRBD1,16,CASSQTEDRGRSGYTF,TGTGCCAGCAGCCAGACCGAGGACAGGGGGAGAAGTGGCTACACCTTC
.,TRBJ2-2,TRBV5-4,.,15,CASSWGGLNTGELFF,TGTGCCAGCAGCTGGGGGGGCCTGAACACCGGGGAGCTGTTTTTT
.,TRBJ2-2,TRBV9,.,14,CASSPSSEAGELFF,TGTGCCAGCAGCCCTTCTAGCGAGGCCGGGGAGCTGTTTTTT
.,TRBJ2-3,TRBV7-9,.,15,CASSPLMRSTDTQYF,TGTGCCAGCAGCCCACTAATGCGTTCGACAGATACGCAGTATTTT
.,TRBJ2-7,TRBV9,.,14,CASSLWDDDYEQYF,TGTGCCAGCAGCCTCTGGGACGATGACTACGAGCAGTACTTC
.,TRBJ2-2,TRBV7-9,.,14,CASSLATSTGELFF,TGTGCCAGCAGCTTGGCCACCTCCACCGGGGAGCTGTTTTTT
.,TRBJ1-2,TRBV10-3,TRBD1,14,CAISADRNFYGYTF,TGTGCCATCAGTGCGGACAGGAACTTCTATGGCTACACCTTC
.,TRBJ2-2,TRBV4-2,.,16,CASATESGYIGGELFF,TGTGCCAGCGCCACAGAGTCAGGGTATATCGGCGGGGAGCTGTTTTTT
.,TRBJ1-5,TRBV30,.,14,CAWNTGTINQPQHF,TGTGCCTGGAACACCGGGACGATCAATCAGCCCCAGCATTTT
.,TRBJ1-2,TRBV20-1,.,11,CSAARGVGYTF,TGCAGTGCCGCTCGTGGAGTGGGCTACACCTTC
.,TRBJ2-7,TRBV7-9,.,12,CASSTRGYEQYF,TGTGCCAGCAGCACCCGGGGCTACGAGCAGTACTTC
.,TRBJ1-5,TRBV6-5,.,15,CASSRSNSYNQPQHF,TGTGCCAGCAGTCGCTCGAACAGCTACAATCAGCCCCAGCATTTT
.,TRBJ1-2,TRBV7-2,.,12,CASTIGYSGYTF,TGTGCCAGCACGATCGGTTACTCAGGCTACACCTTC
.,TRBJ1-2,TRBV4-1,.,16,CASSQDRVGRNYGYTF,TGCGCCAGCAGCCAAGATCGGGTAGGGCGCAACTATGGCTACACCTTC
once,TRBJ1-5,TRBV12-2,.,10,CASLKQPQHF,TGTGCAAGTCTCAAACAGCCCCAGCATTTT
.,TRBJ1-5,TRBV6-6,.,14,CASSYPGGDQPQHF,TGTGCCAGCAGTTACCCCGGGGGAGATCAGCCCCAGCATTTT
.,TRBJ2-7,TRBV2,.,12,CASRADSYEQYF,TGTGCCAGCAGGGCTGACTCCTACGAGCAGTACTTC
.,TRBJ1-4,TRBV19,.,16,CASSILGEGLNEKLFF,TGTGCCAGTAGTATTCTCGGTGAGGGGTTGAACGAAAAACTGTTTTTT
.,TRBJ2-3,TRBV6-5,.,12,CASSSVANTQYF,TGTGCCAGCAGTTCCGTTGCCAATACGCAGTATTTT
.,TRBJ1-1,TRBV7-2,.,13,CASSFIFGGQAFF,TGTGCCAGCAGCTTTATTTTCGGGGGTCAAGCTTTCTTT
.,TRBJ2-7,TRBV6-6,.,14,CASSQTVPTYEQYF,TGTGCCAGCAGCCAAACAGTTCCCACCTACGAGCAGTACTTC
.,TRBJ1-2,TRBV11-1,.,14,CASSRDDRLSGYTF,TGTGCCAGCAGCCGGGATGACAGGTTGAGCGGCTACACCTTC
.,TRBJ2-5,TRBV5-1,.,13,CASSLGSEETQYF,TGCGCCAGCAGCTTAGGGTCTGAAGAGACCCAGTACTTC
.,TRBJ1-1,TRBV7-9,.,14,CASSFGSEGTEAFF,TGTGCCAGCAGCTTTGGTAGCGAGGGAACTGAAGCTTTCTTT
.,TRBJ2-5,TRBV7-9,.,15,CASSSLDPFQETQYF,TGTGCCAGCAGCTCCCTCGATCCATTCCAAGAGACCCAGTACTTC
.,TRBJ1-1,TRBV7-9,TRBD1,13,CARGDRGRTEAFF,TGTGCCAGGGGAGACAGGGGGCGAACTGAAGCTTTCTTT
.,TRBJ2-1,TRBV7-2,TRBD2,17,CASSLGQVAGGHAEQFF,TGTGCCAGCAGCTTAGGGCAGGTGGCGGGGGGTCACGCGGAGCAGTTCTTC
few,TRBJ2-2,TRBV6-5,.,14,CASSYDSGTGELFF,TGTGCCAGCAGTTACGACAGTGGCACCGGGGAGCTGTTTTTT
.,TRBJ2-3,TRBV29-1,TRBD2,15,CSVSPRGGATDTQYF,TGCAGCGTTTCGCCACGGGGGGGGGCCACAGATACGCAGTATTTT
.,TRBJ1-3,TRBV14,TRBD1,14,CASRATGTGNTIYF,TGTGCCAGCAGGGCGACAGGGACAGGAAACACCATATATTTT
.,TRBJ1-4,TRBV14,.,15,CASSLRTASTEKLFF,TGTGCCAGCAGCCTAAGGACAGCCTCAACTGAAAAACTGTTTTTT
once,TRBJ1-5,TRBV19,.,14,CASIDRRGNQPQHF,TGTGCCAGTATCGATAGACGGGGAAATCAGCCCCAGCATTTT
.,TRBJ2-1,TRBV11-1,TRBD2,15,CASSRTSGWYNEQFF,TGTGCCAGCAGTCGGACTAGCGGGTGGTACAATGAGCAGTTCTTC
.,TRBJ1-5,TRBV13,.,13,CASSFAGNQPQHF,TGTGCCAGCAGCTTCGCTGGGAATCAGCCCCAGCATTTT
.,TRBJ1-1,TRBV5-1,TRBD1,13,CASSPTGSAEAFF,TGCGCCAGCAGCCCGACAGGGAGCGCTGAAGCTTTCTTT
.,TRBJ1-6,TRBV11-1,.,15,CASSGQSSYNLPFHF,TGTGCCAGCAGCGGACAGAGCTCCTATAATTTACCCTTCCACTTT
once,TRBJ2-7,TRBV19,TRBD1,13,CASSIGTGDEQYF,TGTGCCAGTAGTATTGGGACAGGGGACGAGCAGTACTTC
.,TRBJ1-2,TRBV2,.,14,CASSEARRTYGYTF,TGTGCCAGCAGTGAAGCACGACGGACCTATGGCTACACCTTC
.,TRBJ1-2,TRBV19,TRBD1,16,CASSRPRDSVSHGYTF,TGTGCCAGTAGTCGCCCCCGGGACAGCGTGTCCCATGGCTACACCTTC
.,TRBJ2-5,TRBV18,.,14,CASSLSFNQETQYF,TGTGCCAGCTCGCTTTCGTTCAACCAAGAGACCCAGTACTTC
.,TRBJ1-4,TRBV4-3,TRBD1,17,CASSQAPGTGSGEKLFF,TGCGCCAGCAGCCAAGCCCCAGGGACAGGGTCTGGGGAAAAACTGTTTTTT
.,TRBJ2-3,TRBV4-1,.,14,CASSQNSPTDTQYF,TGCGCCAGCAGCCAAAATTCCCCGACAGATACGCAGTATTTT
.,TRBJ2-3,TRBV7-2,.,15,CASSLGSQGGDTQYF,TGTGCCAGCAGCTTAGGTTCCCAGGGAGGCGATACGCAGTATTTT
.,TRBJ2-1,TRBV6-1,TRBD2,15,CASSEASGGGNEQFF,TGTGCCAGCAGTGAAGCTAGCGGGGGAGGGAATGAGCAGTTCTTC
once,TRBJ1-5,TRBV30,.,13,CAWSVLGYQPQHF,TGTGCCTGGAGTGTATTGGGGTATCAGCCCCAGCATTTT
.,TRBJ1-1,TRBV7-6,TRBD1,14,CASSLGTGNTEAFF,TGTGCCAGCAGCTTAGGGACAGGGAACACTGAAGCTTTCTTT